This TCR beta chain was recorded in a study of post-analysis software for immune sequencing data. Notes on the study in general: There were a handful of TRBV segments more frequent in patients than controls, and TRBV5-6, TRBV5-1 and TRBV20-1 were among them. Significantly lower normalized Chao1 diversity was found in patients with multiple sclerosis relative to controls. Clustering by F measure revealed strong co-clustering among samples prepared together in one batch.

Built from TCR beta cDNA, the libraries had unique molecular identifiers in them. Input amounts of about 0.95 to 11 million T cells were used. These gave 500,000 or so cDNA molecules, so each molecule approximated one T cell. In TCRdb, the PCR reads were re-called with MiXCR into one record per CDR3 protein. The sample has some 800,000 distinct CDR3 sequences, about 45% seen once. J lost 4 bases, V lost 3 bases, and 8 bases had no gene match. Germline CDR1 is MNHEY and CDR2 is SMNVEV (reference sequence). The CDR3 covers 15 residues. This clonotype was detected a few times. What it recognizes is unknown.

The TCR was taken from a girl aged 10-17 years with multiple sclerosis. The gene calls are TRBV27 and TRBJ1-2; the match to TRBD1 covers 7 bases. Sample: blood. The CDR3 DNA sequence: TGTGCCAGCAGTTTCGGCAGGGGGGTTTCCTATGGCTACACCTTC. Translating it yields CASSFGRGVSYGYTF.